These 10 T cell receptor beta chains were sequenced from one sample in a study of shared clonotypes between healthy human individuals. Some clones are missing from TCRdb's copy, which holds only in-frame ones; the method was immunoSEQ multiplex PCR. The data hold about 1.1 million clones, with 78% observed a single time. The sequencing input was memory CD4+ T cells from PBMCs. Indicated subset: CD45RA-negative fraction. The receptors stem from a man younger than 35 in good health. Some clones in this sample may be carry-over from other donors' samples.

This sequence joins TRBV4-1 and TRBJ1-2, with unresolved D. Germline V gene lookup returns CDR1 MGHRA and CDR2 YSYEKL. The CDR3 length is 14 residues. With 1 base removed from V and 4 bases from J, the gap between germline ends came to 10 bases. DNA of the CDR3: TGCGCCAGCAGCCAAGGCCAAAGCCTCTATGGCTACACCTTC. This sequence encodes CASSQGQSLYGYTF.

The genes are TRBV5-1 and TRBJ2-3; D unresolved. V was cut by 0 bases and J by 7 bases, with 12 bases left in between. The CDR3 loop spans 14 amino acids. CDR1 and CDR2 (germline): SGHRS, YFSETQ. As DNA, the CDR3 is TGCGCCAGCAGCTTGGGCGAGTTGTCTAATACGCAGTATTTT. Protein sequence: CASSLGELSNTQYF.

In the case of this clone: Other DNA sequences in the same sample also yield this CDR3. The rearrangement joins TRBV30 to TRBJ1-4; D remains unclear. This CDR3 spans 15 amino acids. Trimming stripped 3 bases from V and 4 bases from J, with 15 bases between. Germline-derived CDR1 and CDR2 are GTSNPN and SVGIG (reference sequence). The CDR3 loop reads CAWSPRGGVNEKLFF. CDR3 nucleotides: TGTGCCTGGAGCCCAAGAGGAGGAGTTAATGAAAAACTGTTTTTT.

This sequence joins TRBV21-1 and TRBJ2-7; the table's D call TRBD2 went unverified against the DNA. TRBV21-1 is a pseudogene. The CDR3 covers 16 residues. Here the CDR3 reads CASSPLAQRNNYEQYF. The CDR3 DNA reads as TGTGCCAGCAGCCCTTTGGCCCAGCGGAACAACTACGAGCAGTACTTC.

The V call is TRBV5-1, the J call TRBJ2-7; 7 bases line up with TRBD1. From germline, CDR1 is SGHRS and CDR2 YFSETQ. The CDR3 runs 17 residues. Unmatched junction bases numbered 17, after V lost 3 bases and J lost 5 bases. CDR3 sequence (DNA): TGCGCCAGCAGCTCAAAGGGACAGAACTCACTTGTCCACGAGCAGTACTTC. Translation gives CASSSKGQNSLVHEQYF. The whole variable domain, remainder taken from reference TRBV5-1 and TRBJ2-7, is KAGVTQTPRYLIKTRGQQVTLSCSPISGHRSVSWYQQTPGQGLQFLFEYFSETQRNKGNFPGRFSGRQFSNSRSEMNVSTLELGDSALYLCASSSKGQNSLVHEQYFGPGTRLTVT.

V is TRBV6-6 and J is TRBJ1-1, with D unresolved. Germline CDR1 MNHNY, CDR2 SVGAGI (reference sequence). Trimming took 6 bases from V and 1 from J, leaving 9 bases between them. The CDR3 runs 13 residues. The CDR3 reads CASRQVGNTEAFF. CDR3 bases: TGTGCCAGCAGGCAGGTTGGGAACACTGAAGCTTTCTTT.

The V and J genes are TRBV7-2 and TRBJ2-3; D unresolved. V was trimmed by 3 bases and J by 1 base, leaving 8 bases between them. The V gene's germline CDR1 is SGHTA and CDR2 FQGNSA. The CDR3 consists of 14 residues. CDR3 coding DNA: TGTGCCAGCAGCTTTGAGTGGGGCACAGATACGCAGTATTTT. Translated, it gives CASSFEWGTDTQYF.

This clone was observed once. The rearrangement links TRBV6-5 to TRBJ1-1; TRBD1 matches 8 bases. CDR3 length: 14 residues. Germline-derived CDR1 and CDR2 are MNHEY and SVGAGI. Trimming removed 6 bases from V and 3 bases from J; junction bases left unmatched: 6. This chain's CDR3 is CASRQTGGHTEAFF. CDR3 DNA: TGTGCCAGCAGACAAACAGGGGGACACACTGAAGCTTTCTTT.

This clone appeared once. The V gene is TRBV5-1, the J gene TRBJ1-4; 9 nucleotides align to TRBD1. The CDR3 spans 16 residues. Per the germline V gene, CDR1 is SGHRS and CDR2 is YFSETQ. Trimming cost V 3 bases and J 5 bases; bases outside gene matches: 8. The CDR3 protein is CASSWLPGQGNEKLFF. DNA for the CDR3: TGCGCCAGCAGCTGGCTTCCGGGACAGGGAAATGAAAAACTGTTTTTT. Full variable domain (rest looked up from reference TRBV5-1 and TRBJ1-4): KAGVTQTPRYLIKTRGQQVTLSCSPISGHRSVSWYQQTPGQGLQFLFEYFSETQRNKGNFPGRFSGRQFSNSRSEMNVSTLELGDSALYLCASSWLPGQGNEKLFFGSGTQLSVL.

The V and J genes are TRBV29-1 and TRBJ2-3, with D tentatively TRBD1 (5 bases). CDR1 and CDR2 (germline): SQVTM, ANQGSEA. The CDR3 length is 11 residues. With 7 bases removed from V and 4 bases from J, the gap between germline ends came to 9 bases. This chain's CDR3 is CSAAGSDTQYF. CDR3 nucleotide sequence: TGCAGCGCAGCAGGGTCAGATACGCAGTATTTT.